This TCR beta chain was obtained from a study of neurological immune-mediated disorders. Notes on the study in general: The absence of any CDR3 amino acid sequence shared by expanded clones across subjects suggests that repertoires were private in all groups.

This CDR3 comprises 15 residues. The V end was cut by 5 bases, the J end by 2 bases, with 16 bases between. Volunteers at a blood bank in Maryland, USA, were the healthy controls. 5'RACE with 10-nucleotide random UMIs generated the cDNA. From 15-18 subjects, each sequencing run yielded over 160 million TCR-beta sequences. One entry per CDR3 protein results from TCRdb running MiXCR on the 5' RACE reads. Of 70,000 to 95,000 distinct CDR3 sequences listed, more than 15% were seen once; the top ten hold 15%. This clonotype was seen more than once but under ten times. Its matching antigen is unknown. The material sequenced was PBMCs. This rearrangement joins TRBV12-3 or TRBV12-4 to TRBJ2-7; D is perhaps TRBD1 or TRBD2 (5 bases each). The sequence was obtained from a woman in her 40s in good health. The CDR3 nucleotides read TGTGCCAGCAGTCACCCCCGGGACGGACCCTACGAGCAGTACTTC. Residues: CASSHPRDGPYEQYF.